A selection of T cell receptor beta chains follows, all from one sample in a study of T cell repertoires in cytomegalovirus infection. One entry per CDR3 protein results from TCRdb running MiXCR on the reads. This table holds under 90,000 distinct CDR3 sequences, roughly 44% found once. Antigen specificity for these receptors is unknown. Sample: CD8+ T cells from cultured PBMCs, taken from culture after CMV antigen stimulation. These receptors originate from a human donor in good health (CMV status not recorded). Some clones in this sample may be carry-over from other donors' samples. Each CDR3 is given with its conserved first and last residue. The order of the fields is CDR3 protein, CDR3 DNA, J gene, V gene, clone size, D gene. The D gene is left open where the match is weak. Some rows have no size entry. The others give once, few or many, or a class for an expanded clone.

cdr3_aa: CASSLEQGAHQPQHF
cdr3_nt: TGTGCCAGCAGCTTAGAACAGGGGGCACATCAGCCCCAGCATTTT
j_call: TRBJ1-5
v_call: TRBV7-6
clone_size: few
d_call: TRBD1

cdr3_aa: CASSTDTHQEDTF
cdr3_nt: TGTGCCAGCAGCACGGACACCCATCAGGAGGACACCTTC
j_call: TRBJ1-2
v_call: TRBV5-4
clone_size: -
d_call: -

cdr3_aa: CASSLAPGQAAEAFF
cdr3_nt: TGTGCCAGCAGCTTAGCCCCCGGACAGGCCGCTGAAGCTTTCTTT
j_call: TRBJ1-1
v_call: TRBV7-8
clone_size: many
d_call: TRBD1

cdr3_aa: CASSATGGRNQPQHF
cdr3_nt: TGTGCCAGCAGCGCGACAGGGGGACGCAATCAGCCCCAGCATTTT
j_call: TRBJ1-5
v_call: TRBV9
clone_size: few
d_call: TRBD1

cdr3_aa: CASSYGGTVSTYEQYF
cdr3_nt: TGTGCCAGCAGTTATGGTGGAACAGTATCTACATACGAGCAGTACTTC
j_call: TRBJ2-7
v_call: TRBV6-5
clone_size: -
d_call: -

cdr3_aa: CASSPYRAGGADTQYF
cdr3_nt: TGTGCCAGCAGTCCATACAGGGCCGGGGGTGCAGATACGCAGTATTTT
j_call: TRBJ2-3
v_call: TRBV6-1
clone_size: -
d_call: -

cdr3_aa: CASSQEMGHRYYGYTF
cdr3_nt: TGTGCCAGCAGCCAAGAAATGGGACATCGATACTATGGCTACACCTTC
j_call: TRBJ1-2
v_call: TRBV14
clone_size: few
d_call: -

cdr3_aa: CAISERQSNQPQHF
cdr3_nt: TGTGCCATCAGTGAGCGACAGAGCAATCAGCCCCAGCATTTT
j_call: TRBJ1-5
v_call: TRBV10-3
clone_size: few
d_call: -

cdr3_aa: CASSQGYGVRTEAFF
cdr3_nt: TGTGCCAGCAGCCAAGGGTACGGGGTGCGCACTGAAGCTTTCTTT
j_call: TRBJ1-1
v_call: TRBV14
clone_size: -
d_call: -

cdr3_aa: CASSLAPTQETQYF
cdr3_nt: TGTGCCAGCAGCTTAGCACCTACCCAAGAGACCCAGTACTTC
j_call: TRBJ2-5
v_call: TRBV11-2
clone_size: few
d_call: -

cdr3_aa: CASSYSGTPDSGNTIYF
cdr3_nt: TGTGCCAGCAGTTACTCCGGGACACCCGACTCTGGAAACACCATATATTTT
j_call: TRBJ1-3
v_call: TRBV6-5
clone_size: few
d_call: -

cdr3_aa: CASEQNNEQFF
cdr3_nt: TGTGCCAGCGAACAGAACAATGAGCAGTTCTTC
j_call: TRBJ2-1
v_call: TRBV2
clone_size: -
d_call: -

cdr3_aa: CASSPGTGGSDTQYF
cdr3_nt: TGTGCCAGCAGCCCCGGGACAGGGGGGTCAGATACGCAGTATTTT
j_call: TRBJ2-3
v_call: TRBV7-8
clone_size: -
d_call: TRBD1

cdr3_aa: CASSSGLAGGPNEQFF
cdr3_nt: TGTGCCAGCAGCTCGGGGCTAGCGGGAGGGCCAAATGAGCAGTTCTTC
j_call: TRBJ2-1
v_call: TRBV7-6
clone_size: -
d_call: TRBD2

cdr3_aa: CASSSRQGSDTGELFF
cdr3_nt: TGTGCCAGCAGCTCCCGACAGGGAAGCGACACCGGGGAGCTGTTTTTT
j_call: TRBJ2-2
v_call: TRBV7-6
clone_size: -
d_call: TRBD1

cdr3_aa: CASNRGLAVSYEQYF
cdr3_nt: TGTGCCAGCAACAGGGGACTAGCGGTATCCTACGAGCAGTACTTC
j_call: TRBJ2-7
v_call: TRBV6-2/TRBV6-3
clone_size: -
d_call: TRBD2

cdr3_aa: CASSLALDLEAFF
cdr3_nt: TGTGCCAGCAGCTTAGCCCTGGACCTTGAAGCTTTCTTT
j_call: TRBJ1-1
v_call: TRBV7-9
clone_size: -
d_call: -

cdr3_aa: CASSLRGRDEAFF
cdr3_nt: TGCGCCAGCAGCTTGCGAGGCAGGGATGAAGCTTTCTTT
j_call: TRBJ1-1
v_call: TRBV5-1
clone_size: -
d_call: -

cdr3_aa: CASSLMGQSTDTQYF
cdr3_nt: TGTGCCAGCAGCTTAATGGGACAGAGCACAGATACGCAGTATTTT
j_call: TRBJ2-3
v_call: TRBV7-3
clone_size: -
d_call: TRBD1

cdr3_aa: CASSLALSGGPETEAFF
cdr3_nt: TGTGCCAGCAGCTTAGCGTTATCTGGGGGCCCGGAGACTGAAGCTTTCTTT
j_call: TRBJ1-1
v_call: TRBV7-8
clone_size: few
d_call: -

cdr3_aa: CASSFVVGNTIYF
cdr3_nt: TGTGCCAGCAGTTTTGTCGTGGGAAACACCATATATTTT
j_call: TRBJ1-3
v_call: TRBV28
clone_size: -
d_call: -

cdr3_aa: CASSVPVAGGDYGYTF
cdr3_nt: TGTGCCAGCAGCGTTCCAGTAGCGGGGGGCGACTATGGCTACACCTTC
j_call: TRBJ1-2
v_call: TRBV9
clone_size: -
d_call: -

cdr3_aa: CASSLVWGFGNTEAFF
cdr3_nt: TGTGCCAGCAGCTTAGTCTGGGGCTTCGGGAACACTGAAGCTTTCTTT
j_call: TRBJ1-1
v_call: TRBV7-9
clone_size: few
d_call: -

cdr3_aa: CASSLSLNSRETQYF
cdr3_nt: TGTGCCAGCAGTTTATCCTTAAACTCAAGGGAGACCCAGTACTTC
j_call: TRBJ2-5
v_call: TRBV27
clone_size: few
d_call: -

cdr3_aa: CASRGVTGGVYEQYF
cdr3_nt: TGTGCCAGCAGGGGGGTAACAGGGGGGGTCTACGAGCAGTACTTC
j_call: TRBJ2-7
v_call: TRBV27
clone_size: -
d_call: -

cdr3_aa: CASRPAAGGVTGELFF
cdr3_nt: TGTGCCAGCAGACCGGCAGCGGGAGGGGTCACCGGGGAGCTGTTTTTT
j_call: TRBJ2-2
v_call: TRBV12-3/TRBV12-4
clone_size: -
d_call: TRBD2

cdr3_aa: CASSLRLAGGLNEQFF
cdr3_nt: TGTGCCAGCAGCCTTCGACTAGCGGGGGGCTTGAATGAGCAGTTCTTC
j_call: TRBJ2-1
v_call: TRBV9
clone_size: few
d_call: TRBD2

cdr3_aa: CASSLAGTPSYEQYF
cdr3_nt: TGTGCCAGCAGCTTAGCCGGGACACCCTCCTACGAGCAGTACTTC
j_call: TRBJ2-7
v_call: TRBV7-2
clone_size: few
d_call: -

cdr3_aa: CSARPKGTSQPLHF
cdr3_nt: TGCAGTGCTAGACCCAAAGGAACTTCCCAACCCCTCCACTTT
j_call: TRBJ1-6
v_call: TRBV20-1
clone_size: -
d_call: -

cdr3_aa: CASSSRLAGVGETQYF
cdr3_nt: TGTGCCAGCAGTTCGAGACTAGCGGGAGTCGGGGAGACCCAGTACTTC
j_call: TRBJ2-5
v_call: TRBV28
clone_size: few
d_call: TRBD2

cdr3_aa: CASSSGARPDTQYF
cdr3_nt: TGTGCCAGCAGTTCGGGAGCCCGGCCAGATACGCAGTATTTT
j_call: TRBJ2-3
v_call: TRBV27
clone_size: -
d_call: -

cdr3_aa: CATRPSGGPYNEQFF
cdr3_nt: TGTGCCACCCGCCCTAGCGGGGGCCCCTACAATGAGCAGTTCTTC
j_call: TRBJ2-1
v_call: TRBV27
clone_size: -
d_call: TRBD2

cdr3_aa: CASSLAVHSYNEQFF
cdr3_nt: TGTGCCAGCAGCTTAGCGGTACACTCCTACAATGAGCAGTTCTTC
j_call: TRBJ2-1
v_call: TRBV7-8
clone_size: -
d_call: -

cdr3_aa: CASSLVQSSKNSPLHF
cdr3_nt: TGTGCCAGCAGCTTAGTACAGTCTTCAAAGAATTCACCCCTCCACTTT
j_call: TRBJ1-6
v_call: TRBV7-6
clone_size: few
d_call: -

cdr3_aa: CASSLGQAHYDYTF
cdr3_nt: TGTGCCAGCAGCTTGGGACAGGCCCACTATGACTACACCTTC
j_call: TRBJ1-2
v_call: TRBV7-9
clone_size: -
d_call: TRBD1